The clone carrying this TCR beta chain has just one count. Its specificity is unknown. This table comes from immunoSEQ multiplex PCR, and its TCRdb copy is limited to in-frame clones, with some not included. Altogether 160,000 or so clones are present, less than 95% being singletons, with the ten largest covering about 4.4%. Trimming shortened V by 2 bases and J by 8 bases, and 14 bases separated the two germline ends. Per the germline V gene, CDR1 is LGHNA and CDR2 is YSLEER. This CDR3 has 14 residues. This sample was taken from a study of T cell responses to AZD1222 COVID-19 vaccine. General observations from the study: Just 5 to 7 people given AZD1222 tested seropositive at baseline. Vaccine-associated CD4 TCRs ranged over spike, dominating at 160-218 and 743-854. The sample set comprised mostly white British donors with more females, and clonal diversity was possibly underestimated. Regions left unmutated in variants are reportedly the target of nearly half of spike-specific TCRs.

Specimen: peripheral blood, collected on day 0 of AZD1222 vaccination. J is TRBJ2-3 and V is TRBV4-3; D is possibly TRBD2 (5 bases). The sequence derives from an adult in good health. The CDR3 is CASSQRGRVGTQYF. In DNA form, the CDR3 reads TGCGCCAGCAGCCAACGGGGAAGGGTGGGTACGCAGTATTTT.